These 16 T cell receptor beta chains were all obtained from the same sample, sequenced in a study of identifying expanded T cells in peripheral blood. Some clones are missing from TCRdb's copy, which holds only in-frame ones; the method was immunoSEQ multiplex PCR. The table shows 75,000 to 95,000 clones, with 89% occurring only once. What was sequenced was blood. These receptors all stem from a person aged 18 to 70 in good health.

The CDR3 spells CASSWWGAGGNTIYF. CDR3 DNA sequence: TGTGCCAGCAGCTGGTGGGGGGCCGGTGGAAACACCATATATTTT. This chain connects TRBV5-6 to TRBJ1-3; tentative D call: TRBD1 (6 bases). Trimming removed 3 bases from V and 3 bases from J, with 13 bases in between. The CDR3 has 15 residues. CDR1 and CDR2 from the germline V gene are SGHDT and YYEEEE.

The rearrangement uses TRBV2 and TRBJ2-1; a possible D gene is TRBD1 (5 bases). The V and J ends lost 6 bases and 4 bases respectively, with 10 bases between them. The CDR3 sequence is 13 residues long. Per the germline V gene, CDR1 is SNHLY and CDR2 is FYNNEI. The CDR3 spells CASSSDRYNEQFF. For the CDR3, the DNA is TGTGCCAGCAGCTCTGACAGATACAATGAGCAGTTCTTC.

V is TRBV25-1 and J is TRBJ2-7; D may be TRBD2 (6 bases). CDR3 length: 14 amino acids. Deletions cut 3 bases from V and 6 bases from J, with 15 bases between. Germline CDR1 MGHDK, CDR2 SYGVNS. The CDR3 sequence: CASSDDRGIGEQYF. The CDR3, as DNA: TGTGCCAGCAGTGATGACCGGGGGATTGGCGAGCAGTACTTC.

The V call is TRBV29-1, the J call TRBJ1-1; 8 positions match TRBD1. Germline CDR1 reads SQVTM; CDR2 reads ANQGSEA. J gave up 4 bases and V 7 bases, and 5 bases lay outside the gene matches. The CDR3 sequence is 12 residues long. The CDR3 region has the DNA TGCAGCGCGGACAGGGCTGGCACTGAAGCTTTCTTT. As protein: CSADRAGTEAFF.

The J gene is TRBJ2-1, the V gene TRBV7-2, with D tentatively TRBD1 or TRBD2 (5 bases each). Per the germline V gene, CDR1 is SGHTA and CDR2 is FQGNSA. V gave up 2 bases and J gave up 8 bases, with 22 bases separating them. The CDR3 has 17 residues. The DNA of the CDR3 is TGTGCCAGCAGCTTAAGTCCGAGGGGTCCAGATCCCGATGAGCAGTTCTTC. This encodes CASSLSPRGPDPDEQFF.

The V and J genes are TRBV25-1 and TRBJ2-2; 8 bases fit TRBD1. Unmatched junction bases numbered 3, after V lost 7 bases and J lost 8 bases. The CDR3 spans 12 residues. Germline V CDR1 and CDR2: MGHDK, SYGVNS. CDR3 sequence reads: CASTRTGGELFF. The CDR3 nucleotides read TGTGCCAGCACTCGGACAGGGGGGGAGCTGTTTTTT.

This chain joins TRBV28 and TRBJ2-2; TRBD2 aligns across 14 bases. The CDR3 is 18 residues long. Trimming cost V 8 bases and J 6 bases; bases outside gene matches: 14. The germline gives CDR1 MDHEN, CDR2 SYDVKM. The CDR3 protein is CASSGLAGGFFGAGELFF. Written as DNA, the CDR3 is TGTGCCAGCTCCGGACTAGCGGGAGGTTTTTTCGGTGCCGGGGAGCTGTTTTTT.

This rearrangement joins TRBV6-5 to TRBJ2-7, with D maybe TRBD1 (6 bases). Trimming left V 0 bases short and J 3 bases short, with 15 bases between. The CDR3 contains 16 residues. Germline lookup yields CDR1 MNHEY and CDR2 SVGAGI. The CDR3 loop is CASSYSSPGEGYEQYF. The CDR3 nucleotides are TGTGCCAGCAGTTACTCTTCCCCAGGGGAAGGCTACGAGCAGTACTTC.

This clone is deemed medium-sized. The J gene is TRBJ2-7, the V gene TRBV6-5; D is ambiguous. CDR1 and CDR2 from the germline V gene are MNHEY and SVGAGI. The CDR3 covers 13 residues. Deletions cut 0 bases from V and 5 bases from J, with 8 bases between. The CDR3 bases are TGTGCCAGCAGTTACTCTGGTAGTGACGAGCAGTACTTC. Translation: CASSYSGSDEQYF.

This clone was seen ten or more times. The J gene is TRBJ1-2, the V gene TRBV19, with TRBD1 identical over 7 bases. This CDR3 has 13 amino acids. The V gene's germline CDR1 is LNHDA and CDR2 SQIVND (reference sequence). V lost 3 bases and J lost 5; bases outside the gene matches: 3. Written as DNA, the CDR3 is TGTGCCAGTAGTATTCAGGGGGTTTATGGCTACACCTTC. Amino acids: CASSIQGVYGYTF.

The V and J genes are TRBV5-1 and TRBJ2-1; 12 bases agree with TRBD2. There are 17 residues in the CDR3. Germline V lookup: CDR1 SGHRS, CDR2 YFSETQ. V trimming: 0 bases; J trimming: 8 bases; junction bases outside the gene matches: 9. CDR3 nucleotide sequence: TGCGCCAGCAGCTTGGCTCCTAGCGGGGGGGCCGGCGATGAGCAGTTCTTC. This encodes CASSLAPSGGAGDEQFF.

The chain joins TRBV29-1 to TRBJ2-3; D not certain. The CDR3 sequence is 16 residues long. CDR1 is SQVTM and CDR2 is ANQGSEA in the germline V gene. Trimming shortened V by 0 bases and J by 2 bases, and 15 bases separated the two germline ends. This CDR3 reads CSVEDRRSSDTDTQYF. The DNA for the CDR3 is TGCAGCGTTGAAGATCGACGGAGCTCTGACACAGATACGCAGTATTTT.

This chain joins TRBV11-2 and TRBJ2-1; 9 bases are a match to TRBD2. J lost 3 bases, V lost 0 bases, and 9 bases had no gene match. The CDR3 covers 18 residues. The germline V gene encodes CDR1 SGHAT and CDR2 FQNNGV. CDR3 loop: CASSLDRSSGRNYNEQFF. The CDR3 DNA is TGTGCCAGCAGCTTAGATCGTAGTAGCGGGAGAAACTACAATGAGCAGTTCTTC. Supplemented by reference TRBV11-2 and TRBJ2-1, the full variable domain reads EAGVAQSPRYKIIEKRQSVAFWCNPISGHATLYWYQQILGQGPKLLIQFQNNGVVDDSQLPKDRFSAERLKGVDSTLKIQPAKLEDSAVYLCASSLDRSSGRNYNEQFFGPGTRLTVL.

The J gene is TRBJ2-5, the V gene TRBV7-2; TRBD2 matches 11 bases. Germline lookup yields CDR1 SGHTA and CDR2 FQGNSA. The CDR3 sequence is 16 residues long. J was trimmed by 4 bases and V by 3 bases; bases with no gene match: 7. CDR3 protein: CASSLGTSGGGETQYF. The CDR3 DNA reads TGTGCCAGCAGCTTGGGGACTAGCGGAGGGGGAGAGACCCAGTACTTC.

Note on this clone: The junction departs from the called germline gene at one end, perhaps through a read error. The chain carries TRBV5-4 and TRBJ2-3; D unclear. The CDR3 extends over 12 amino acids. Looked up from germline, CDR1 is SGHNT and CDR2 is YYREEE (reference sequence). This CDR3 reads CASSLGDASLLF. The DNA for the CDR3 is TGTGCCAGCAGCCTTGGAGACGCCTCGCTGCTTTTT.

The chain recombines TRBV4-1 with TRBJ1-1, with D uncertain. This CDR3 contains 14 residues. Deletions cut 0 bases from V and 1 base from J, with 6 bases between. Germline CDR1 and CDR2: MGHRA and YSYEKL. CDR3 protein: CASSQDSGNTEAFF. As DNA, the CDR3 is TGCGCCAGCAGCCAAGATAGCGGGAACACTGAAGCTTTCTTT.